These 2 T cell receptor beta chains were sequenced from one sample in a study of technical replicates of blood from a handful of donors. Data came from immunoSEQ multiplex PCR; TCRdb stores just in-frame clones and leaves some out. The table shows about 12,000 clones, with approximately 95% occurring only once. Sequencing input: PBMCs. The receptor set was obtained from a human donor in good health.

V and J are TRBV5-1 and TRBJ2-2; D not certain. The CDR3 totals 13 residues. Trimming removed 5 bases from V and 5 bases from J, with 10 bases in between. Per the germline V gene, CDR1 is SGHRS and CDR2 is YFSETQ. The DNA for the CDR3 is TGCGCCAGCAGGCGGTCCGAGACCGGGGAGCTGTTTTTT. As protein: CASRRSETGELFF.

The rearrangement uses TRBV18 and TRBJ2-5; 10 positions agree with TRBD1. CDR1 KGHSH and CDR2 LQKENI come from the germline V gene. This CDR3 has 16 amino acids. The ends lost 2 bases at V and 4 bases at J; junction bases unmatched: 7. The CDR3 bases are TGTGCCAGCTCACCAATTTCCGACAGGGGGCGAGAGACCCAGTACTTC. Encoded protein: CASSPISDRGRETQYF.